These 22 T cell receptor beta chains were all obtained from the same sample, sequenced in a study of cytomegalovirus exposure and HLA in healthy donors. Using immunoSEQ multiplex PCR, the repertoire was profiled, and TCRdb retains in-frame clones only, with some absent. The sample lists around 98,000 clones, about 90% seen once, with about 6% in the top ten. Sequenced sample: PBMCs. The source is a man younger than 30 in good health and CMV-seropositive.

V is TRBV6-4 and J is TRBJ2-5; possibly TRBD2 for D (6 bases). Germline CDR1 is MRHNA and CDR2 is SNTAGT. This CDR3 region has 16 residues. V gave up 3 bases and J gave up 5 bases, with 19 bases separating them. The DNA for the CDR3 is TGTGCCAGCAGTGAGATGTATCGGGGAGGCATGGAGACCCAGTACTTC. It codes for CASSEMYRGGMETQYF.

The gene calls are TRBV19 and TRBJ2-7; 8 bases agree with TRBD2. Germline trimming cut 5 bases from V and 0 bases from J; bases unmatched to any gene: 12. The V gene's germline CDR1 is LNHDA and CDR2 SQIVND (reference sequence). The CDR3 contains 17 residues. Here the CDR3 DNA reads TGTGCCAGTAGTCCGAGGGGTAGCGGGACAACCTCCTACGAGCAGTACTTC. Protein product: CASSPRGSGTTSYEQYF.

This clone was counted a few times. The CDR3 DNA reads as TGCGCCAGCAGCCAAGGCGAACAGCACACCGGGGAGCTGTTTTTT. Its translation is CASSQGEQHTGELFF. The chain joins TRBV4-3 to TRBJ2-2, with D hard to call. Germline CDR1 is LGHNA and CDR2 is YSLEER. Trimming took 1 base from V and 3 from J, leaving 9 bases between them. This CDR3 region has 15 residues.

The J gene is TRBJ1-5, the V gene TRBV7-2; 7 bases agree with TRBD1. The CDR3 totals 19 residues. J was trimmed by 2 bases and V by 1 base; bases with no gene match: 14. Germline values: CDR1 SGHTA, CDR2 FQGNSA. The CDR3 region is CASSLEWRQGRDGNQPQHF. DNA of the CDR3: TGTGCCAGCAGCTTAGAATGGAGACAGGGTAGGGACGGCAATCAGCCCCAGCATTTT.

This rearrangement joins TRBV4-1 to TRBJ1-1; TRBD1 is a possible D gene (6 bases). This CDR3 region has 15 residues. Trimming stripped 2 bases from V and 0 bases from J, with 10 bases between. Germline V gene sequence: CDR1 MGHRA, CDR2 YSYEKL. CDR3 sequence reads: CASSQPGQMNTEAFF. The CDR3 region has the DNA TGCGCCAGCAGCCAACCCGGACAGATGAACACTGAAGCTTTCTTT.

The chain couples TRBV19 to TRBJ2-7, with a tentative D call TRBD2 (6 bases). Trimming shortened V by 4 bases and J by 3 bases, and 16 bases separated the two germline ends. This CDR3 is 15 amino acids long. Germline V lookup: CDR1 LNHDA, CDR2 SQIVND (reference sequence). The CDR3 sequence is CASSTGTDGFYEQYF. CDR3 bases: TGTGCCAGTAGTACCGGGACTGACGGATTCTACGAGCAGTACTTC.

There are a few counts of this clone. CDR3 region: CASSFRTGRTDTQYF. The CDR3 bases are TGTGCCAGCAGCTTTAGGACAGGTCGCACAGATACGCAGTATTTT. The chain recombines TRBV7-9 with TRBJ2-3; 7 bases fit TRBD1. The V gene end was trimmed by 3 bases and the J gene end by 1 base; junction bases not matched to a gene: 4. Germline V lookup: CDR1 SEHNR, CDR2 FQNEAQ (reference sequence). This CDR3 is 15 amino acids long.

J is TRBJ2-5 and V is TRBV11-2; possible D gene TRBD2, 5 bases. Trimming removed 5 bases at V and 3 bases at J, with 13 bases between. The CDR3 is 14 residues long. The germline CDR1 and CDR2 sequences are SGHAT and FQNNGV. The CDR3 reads CASSHVVGEETQYF. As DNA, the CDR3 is TGTGCCAGCAGCCACGTAGTGGGAGAAGAGACCCAGTACTTC. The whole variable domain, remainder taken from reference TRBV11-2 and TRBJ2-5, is EAGVAQSPRYKIIEKRQSVAFWCNPISGHATLYWYQQILGQGPKLLIQFQNNGVVDDSQLPKDRFSAERLKGVDSTLKIQPAKLEDSAVYLCASSHVVGEETQYFGPGTRLLVL.

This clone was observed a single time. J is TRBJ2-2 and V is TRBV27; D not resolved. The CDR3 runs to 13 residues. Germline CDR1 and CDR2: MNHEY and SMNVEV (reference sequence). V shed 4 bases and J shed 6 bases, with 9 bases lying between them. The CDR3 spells CASSSRASGELFF. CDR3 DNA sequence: TGTGCCAGCAGTTCTAGAGCGTCCGGGGAGCTGTTTTTT.

The CDR3, as DNA: TGTGCCAGCAGCCGGGACTTCCTCAACACCGGGGAGCTGTTTTTT. Protein product: CASSRDFLNTGELFF. The rearrangement uses TRBV2 and TRBJ2-2; a possible D gene is TRBD2 (6 bases). The CDR3 loop spans 15 amino acids. V was shortened by 6 bases and J by 2 bases, with 13 bases between the two germline ends. In germline, CDR1 is SNHLY, CDR2 FYNNEI.

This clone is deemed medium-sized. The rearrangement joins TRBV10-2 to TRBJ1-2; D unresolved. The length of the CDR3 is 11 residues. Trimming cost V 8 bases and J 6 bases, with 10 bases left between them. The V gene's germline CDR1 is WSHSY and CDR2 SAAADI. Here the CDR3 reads CASSSQDGYTF. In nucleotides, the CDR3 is TGCGCCAGCTCCTCCCAGGATGGCTACACCTTC.

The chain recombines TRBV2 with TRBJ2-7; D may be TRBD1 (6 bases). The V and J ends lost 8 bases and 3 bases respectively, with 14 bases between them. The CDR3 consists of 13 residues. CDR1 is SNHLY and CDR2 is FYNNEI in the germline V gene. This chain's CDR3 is CASDRDTLYEQYF. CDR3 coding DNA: TGTGCCAGCGACCGGGACACCCTCTACGAGCAGTACTTC.

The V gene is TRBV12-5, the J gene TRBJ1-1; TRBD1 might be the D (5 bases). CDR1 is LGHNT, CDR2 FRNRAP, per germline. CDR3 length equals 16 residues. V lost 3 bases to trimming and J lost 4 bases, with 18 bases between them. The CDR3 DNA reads TGTGCTAGTGGTTTTTTTCTTCCGGGGGAGATCACTGAAGCTTTCTTT. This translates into CASGFFLPGEITEAFF.

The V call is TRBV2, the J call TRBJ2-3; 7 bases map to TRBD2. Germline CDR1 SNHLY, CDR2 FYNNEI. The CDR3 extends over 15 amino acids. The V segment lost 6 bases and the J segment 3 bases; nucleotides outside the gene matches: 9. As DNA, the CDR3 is TGTGCCAGCAGGGGAGCTAGCGGACTTACAGATACGCAGTATTTT. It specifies CASRGASGLTDTQYF. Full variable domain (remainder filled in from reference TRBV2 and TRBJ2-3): EPEVTQTPSHQVTQMGQEVILRCVPISNHLYFYWYRQILGQKVEFLVSFYNNEISEKSEIFDDQFSVERPDGSNFTLKIRSTKLEDSAMYFCASRGASGLTDTQYFGPGTRLTVL.

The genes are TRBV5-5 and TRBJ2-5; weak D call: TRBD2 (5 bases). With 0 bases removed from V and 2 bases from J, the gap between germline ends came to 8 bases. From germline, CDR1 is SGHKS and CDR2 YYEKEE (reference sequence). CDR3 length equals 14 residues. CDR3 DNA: TGTGCCAGCAGCTTGGAGGACTTGCAAGAGACCCAGTACTTC. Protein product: CASSLEDLQETQYF.

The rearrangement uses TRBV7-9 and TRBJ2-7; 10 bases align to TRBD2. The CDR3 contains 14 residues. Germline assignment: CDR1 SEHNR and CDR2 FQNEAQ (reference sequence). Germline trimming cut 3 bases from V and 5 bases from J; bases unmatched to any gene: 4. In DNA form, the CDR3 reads TGTGCCAGCAGCTTTCTAGGGACTAGCGACGAGCAGTACTTC. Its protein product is CASSFLGTSDEQYF.

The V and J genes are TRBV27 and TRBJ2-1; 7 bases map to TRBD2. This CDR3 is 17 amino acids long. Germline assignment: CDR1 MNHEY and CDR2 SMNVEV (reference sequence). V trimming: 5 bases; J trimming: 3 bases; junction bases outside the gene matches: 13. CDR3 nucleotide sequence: TGTGCCAGCAGTCCCCCCGTAGGGCTAGCGGTCTACAATGAGCAGTTCTTC. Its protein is CASSPPVGLAVYNEQFF.

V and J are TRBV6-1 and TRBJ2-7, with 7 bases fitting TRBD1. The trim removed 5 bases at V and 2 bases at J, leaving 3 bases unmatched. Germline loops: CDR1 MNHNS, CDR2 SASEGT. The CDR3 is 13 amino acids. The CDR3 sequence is CASSRQGTYEQYF. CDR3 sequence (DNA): TGTGCCAGCAGTCGACAGGGTACCTACGAGCAGTACTTC.

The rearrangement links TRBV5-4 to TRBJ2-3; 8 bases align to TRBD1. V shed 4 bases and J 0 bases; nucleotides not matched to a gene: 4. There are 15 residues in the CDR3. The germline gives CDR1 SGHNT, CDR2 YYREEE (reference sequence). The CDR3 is CASSPRQGSTDTQYF. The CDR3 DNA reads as TGTGCCAGCAGCCCAAGACAGGGGAGCACAGATACGCAGTATTTT.

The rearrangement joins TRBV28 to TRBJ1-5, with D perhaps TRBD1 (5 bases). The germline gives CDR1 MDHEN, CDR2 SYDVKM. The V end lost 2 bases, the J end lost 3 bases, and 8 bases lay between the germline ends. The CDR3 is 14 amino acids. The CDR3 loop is CASSLRGSNQPQHF. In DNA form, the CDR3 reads TGTGCCAGCAGTTTACGGGGGTCCAATCAGCCCCAGCATTTT. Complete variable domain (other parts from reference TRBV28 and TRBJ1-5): DVKVTQSSRYLVKRTGEKVFLECVQDMDHENMFWYRQDPGLGLRLIYFSYDVKMKEKGDIPEGYSVSREKKERFSLILESASTNQTSMYLCASSLRGSNQPQHFGDGTRLSIL.

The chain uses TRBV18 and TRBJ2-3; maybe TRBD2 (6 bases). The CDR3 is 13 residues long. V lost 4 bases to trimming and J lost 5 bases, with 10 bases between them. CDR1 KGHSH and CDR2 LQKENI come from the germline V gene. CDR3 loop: CASSLTGGDTQYF. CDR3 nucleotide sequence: TGTGCCAGCTCACTAACCGGGGGAGATACGCAGTATTTT.

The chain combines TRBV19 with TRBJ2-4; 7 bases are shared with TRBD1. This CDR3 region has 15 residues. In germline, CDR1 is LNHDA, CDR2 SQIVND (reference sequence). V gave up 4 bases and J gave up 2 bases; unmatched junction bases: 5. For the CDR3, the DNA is TGTGCCAGTAGTACTTGGGACAGCTCCAAAAACATTCAGTACTTC. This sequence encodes CASSTWDSSKNIQYF.